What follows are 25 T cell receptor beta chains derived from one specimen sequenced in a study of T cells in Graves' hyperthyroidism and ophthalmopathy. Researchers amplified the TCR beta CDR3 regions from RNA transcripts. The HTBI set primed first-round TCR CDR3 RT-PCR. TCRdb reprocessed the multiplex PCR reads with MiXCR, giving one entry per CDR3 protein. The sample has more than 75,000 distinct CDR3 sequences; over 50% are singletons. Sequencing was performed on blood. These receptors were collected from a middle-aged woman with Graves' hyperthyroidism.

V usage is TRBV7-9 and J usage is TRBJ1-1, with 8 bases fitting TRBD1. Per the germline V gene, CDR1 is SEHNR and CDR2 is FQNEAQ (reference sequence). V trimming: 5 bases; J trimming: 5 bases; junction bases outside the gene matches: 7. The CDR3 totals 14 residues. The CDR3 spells CASSGQGGWTEAFF. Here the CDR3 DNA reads TGTGCCAGCAGCGGACAGGGTGGATGGACTGAAGCTTTCTTT.

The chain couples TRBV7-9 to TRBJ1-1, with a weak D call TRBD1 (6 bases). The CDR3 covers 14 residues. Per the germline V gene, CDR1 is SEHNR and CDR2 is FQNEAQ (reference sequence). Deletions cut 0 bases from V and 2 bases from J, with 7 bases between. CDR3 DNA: TGTGCCAGCAGCTTAGCCGGGACAAACACTGAAGCTTTCTTT. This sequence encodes CASSLAGTNTEAFF.

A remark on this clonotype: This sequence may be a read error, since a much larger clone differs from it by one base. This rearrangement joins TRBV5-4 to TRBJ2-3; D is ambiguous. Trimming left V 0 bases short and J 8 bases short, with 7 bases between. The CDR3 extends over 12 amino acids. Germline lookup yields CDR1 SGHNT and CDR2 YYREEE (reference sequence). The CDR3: CASSLASGTQYF. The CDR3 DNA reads TGTGCCAGCAGCTTGGCCTCAGGTACGCAGTATTTT.

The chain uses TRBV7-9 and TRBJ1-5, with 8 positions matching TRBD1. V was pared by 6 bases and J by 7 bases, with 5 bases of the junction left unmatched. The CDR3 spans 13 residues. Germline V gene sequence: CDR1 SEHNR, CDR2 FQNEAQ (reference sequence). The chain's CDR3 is CASRPQGGQPQHF. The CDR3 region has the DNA TGTGCCAGCAGGCCACAGGGGGGACAGCCCCAGCATTTT.

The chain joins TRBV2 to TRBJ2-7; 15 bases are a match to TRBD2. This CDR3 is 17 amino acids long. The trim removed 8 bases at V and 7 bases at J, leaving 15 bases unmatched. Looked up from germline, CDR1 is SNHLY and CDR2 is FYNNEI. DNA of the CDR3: TGTGCCAGCGGGACAGGACTAGCGGGAGGGCCAGTTTGGGAGCAGTACTTC. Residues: CASGTGLAGGPVWEQYF.

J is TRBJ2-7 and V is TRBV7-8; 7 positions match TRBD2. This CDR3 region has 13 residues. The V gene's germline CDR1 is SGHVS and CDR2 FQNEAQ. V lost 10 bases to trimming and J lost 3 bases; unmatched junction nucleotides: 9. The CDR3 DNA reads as TGTGCCACGCGGGAGTGGGGTCTCTACGAGCAGTACTTC. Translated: CATREWGLYEQYF.

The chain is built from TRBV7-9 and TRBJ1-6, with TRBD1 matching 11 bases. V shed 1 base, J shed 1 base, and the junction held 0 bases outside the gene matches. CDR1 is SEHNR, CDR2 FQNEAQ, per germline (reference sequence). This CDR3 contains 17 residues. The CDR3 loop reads CASSLGDRGSYNSPLHF. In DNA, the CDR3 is TGTGCCAGCAGCTTAGGGGACAGGGGGTCCTATAATTCACCCCTCCACTTT.

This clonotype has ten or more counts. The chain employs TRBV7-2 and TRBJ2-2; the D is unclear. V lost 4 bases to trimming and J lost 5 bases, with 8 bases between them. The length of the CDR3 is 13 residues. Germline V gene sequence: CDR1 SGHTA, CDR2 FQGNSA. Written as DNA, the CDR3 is TGTGCCAGCAGCTCTCTCGGGACCGGGGAGCTGTTTTTT. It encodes CASSSLGTGELFF.

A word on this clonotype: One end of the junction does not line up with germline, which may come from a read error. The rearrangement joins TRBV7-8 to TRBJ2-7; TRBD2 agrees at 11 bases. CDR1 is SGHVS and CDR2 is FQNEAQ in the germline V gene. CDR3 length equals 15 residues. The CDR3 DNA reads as TGTGCCAGCAGCTACAGACTAGCGGGAACCTACGAGCATTACTTC. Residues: CASSYRLAGTYEHYF.

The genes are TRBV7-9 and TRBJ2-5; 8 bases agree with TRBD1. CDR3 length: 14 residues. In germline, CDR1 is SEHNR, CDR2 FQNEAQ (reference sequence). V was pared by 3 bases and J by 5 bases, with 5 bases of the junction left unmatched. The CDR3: CASSFMTGAETQYF. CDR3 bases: TGTGCCAGCAGCTTTATGACAGGGGCGGAGACCCAGTACTTC.

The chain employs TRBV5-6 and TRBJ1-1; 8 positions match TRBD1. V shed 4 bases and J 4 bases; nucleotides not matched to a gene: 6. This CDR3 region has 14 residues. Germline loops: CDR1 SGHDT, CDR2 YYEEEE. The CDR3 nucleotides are TGTGCCAGCAGCGGACGGACAGGGTTCACTGAAGCTTTCTTT. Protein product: CASSGRTGFTEAFF.

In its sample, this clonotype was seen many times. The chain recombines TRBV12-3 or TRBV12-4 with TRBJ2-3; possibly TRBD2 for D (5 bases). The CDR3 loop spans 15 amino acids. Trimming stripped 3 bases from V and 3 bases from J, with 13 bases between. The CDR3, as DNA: TGTGCCAGCAGTTTCATGAGGGCGCCTACAGATACGCAGTATTTT. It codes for CASSFMRAPTDTQYF.

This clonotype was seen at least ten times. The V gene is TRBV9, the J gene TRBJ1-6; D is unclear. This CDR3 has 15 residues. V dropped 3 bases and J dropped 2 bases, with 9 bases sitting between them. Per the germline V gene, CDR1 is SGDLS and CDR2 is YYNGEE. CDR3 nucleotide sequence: TGTGCCAGCAGCGGATACAGCGCCTATAATTCACCCCTCCACTTT. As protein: CASSGYSAYNSPLHF.

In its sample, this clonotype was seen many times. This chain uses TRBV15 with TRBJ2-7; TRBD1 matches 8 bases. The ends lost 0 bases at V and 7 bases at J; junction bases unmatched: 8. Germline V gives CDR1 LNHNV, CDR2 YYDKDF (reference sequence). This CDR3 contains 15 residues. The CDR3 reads CATSREGTGNGEQYF. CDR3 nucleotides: TGTGCCACCAGCAGAGAAGGGACAGGAAACGGGGAGCAGTACTTC.

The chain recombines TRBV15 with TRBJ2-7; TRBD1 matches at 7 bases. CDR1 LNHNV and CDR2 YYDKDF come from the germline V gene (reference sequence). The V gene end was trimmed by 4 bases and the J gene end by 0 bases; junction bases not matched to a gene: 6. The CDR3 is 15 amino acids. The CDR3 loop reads CATSTQGSSSYEQYF. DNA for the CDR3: TGTGCCACCAGCACACAGGGGTCGAGCTCCTACGAGCAGTACTTC.

This CDR3 is CASRGQGYWETQYF. DNA for the CDR3: TGTGCCAGCAGAGGACAGGGGTATTGGGAGACCCAGTACTTC. The rearrangement joins TRBV7-6 to TRBJ2-5; 9 nucleotides match TRBD1. The CDR3 covers 14 residues. Germline CDR1 and CDR2: SGHVS and FNYEAQ. The V segment lost 6 bases and the J segment 5 bases; nucleotides outside the gene matches: 7.

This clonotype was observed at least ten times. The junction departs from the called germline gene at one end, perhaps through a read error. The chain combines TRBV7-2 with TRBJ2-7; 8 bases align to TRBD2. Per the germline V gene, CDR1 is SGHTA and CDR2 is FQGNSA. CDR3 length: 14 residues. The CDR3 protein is CASSLGTSSHEQYF. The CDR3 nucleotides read TGTGCCAGCAGCTTAGGGACTAGCTCCCACGAGCAGTACTTC.

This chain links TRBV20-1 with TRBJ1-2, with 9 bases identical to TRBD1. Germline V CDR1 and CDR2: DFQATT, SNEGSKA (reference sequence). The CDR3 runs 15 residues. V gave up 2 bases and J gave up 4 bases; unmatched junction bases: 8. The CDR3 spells CSARPTRDRAYGYTF. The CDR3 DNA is TGCAGTGCTAGACCGACCCGGGACAGGGCCTATGGCTACACCTTC.

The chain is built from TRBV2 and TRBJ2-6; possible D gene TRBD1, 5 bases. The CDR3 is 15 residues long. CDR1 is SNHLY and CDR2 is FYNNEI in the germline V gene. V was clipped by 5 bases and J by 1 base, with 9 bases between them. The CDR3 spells CASSQGSSGANVLTF. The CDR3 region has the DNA TGTGCCAGCAGTCAGGGTTCTTCTGGGGCCAACGTCCTGACTTTC.

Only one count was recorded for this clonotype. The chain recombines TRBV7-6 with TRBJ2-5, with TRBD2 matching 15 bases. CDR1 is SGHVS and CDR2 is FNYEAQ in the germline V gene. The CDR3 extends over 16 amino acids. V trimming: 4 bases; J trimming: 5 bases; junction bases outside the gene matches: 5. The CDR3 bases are TGTGCCAGCAGCTCAGGGACTAGCGGGAGGCCCGAGACCCAGTACTTC. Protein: CASSSGTSGRPETQYF.

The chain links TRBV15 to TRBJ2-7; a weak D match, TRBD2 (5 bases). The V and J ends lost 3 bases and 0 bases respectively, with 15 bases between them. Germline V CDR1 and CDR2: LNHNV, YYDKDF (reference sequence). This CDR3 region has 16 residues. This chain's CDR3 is CATSSPRGSDSYEQYF. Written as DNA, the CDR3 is TGTGCCACCAGCAGTCCCCGAGGTAGCGACTCCTACGAGCAGTACTTC. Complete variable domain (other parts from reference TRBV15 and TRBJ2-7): DAMVIQNPRYQVTQFGKPVTLSCSQTLNHNVMYWYQQKSSQAPKLLFHYYDKDFNNEADTPDNFQSRRPNTSFCFLDIRSPGLGDTAMYLCATSSPRGSDSYEQYFGPGTRLTVT.

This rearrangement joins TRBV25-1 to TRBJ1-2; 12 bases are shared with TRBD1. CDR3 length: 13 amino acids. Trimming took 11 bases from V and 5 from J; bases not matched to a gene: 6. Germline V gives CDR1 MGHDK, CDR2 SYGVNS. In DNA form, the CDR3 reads TGTGCCTGGGACAGGGGGCGCAGGTATGGCTACACCTTC. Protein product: CAWDRGRRYGYTF.

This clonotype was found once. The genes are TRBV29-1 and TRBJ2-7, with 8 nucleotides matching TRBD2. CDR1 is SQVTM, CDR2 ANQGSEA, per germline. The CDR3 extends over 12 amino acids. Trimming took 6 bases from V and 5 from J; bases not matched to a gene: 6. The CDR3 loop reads CSVAGGRHEQYF. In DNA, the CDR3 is TGCAGCGTGGCGGGAGGTAGGCACGAGCAGTACTTC.

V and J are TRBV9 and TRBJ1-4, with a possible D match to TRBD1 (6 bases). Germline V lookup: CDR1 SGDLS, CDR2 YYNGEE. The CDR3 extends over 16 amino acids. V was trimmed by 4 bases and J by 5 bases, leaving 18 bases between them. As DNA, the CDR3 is TGTGCCAGCAGCTCAGACAGGCGGACGGGGAATGAAAAACTGTTTTTT. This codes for CASSSDRRTGNEKLFF.

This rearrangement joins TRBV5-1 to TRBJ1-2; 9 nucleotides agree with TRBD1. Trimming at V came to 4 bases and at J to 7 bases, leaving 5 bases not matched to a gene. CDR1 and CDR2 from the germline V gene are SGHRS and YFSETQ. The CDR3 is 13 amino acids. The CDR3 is CASSTGQGSGYTF. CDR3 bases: TGCGCCAGCAGCACGGGACAGGGCTCTGGCTACACCTTC.